In its sample, the clone carrying this T cell receptor (beta chain) was seen a few times. Its target is not known. cDNA molecules, individually, were tagged with unique molecular identifiers. MiXCR, applied by TCRdb to the 5' RACE reads, yields one record per CDR3 protein. The sample shows under 85,000 distinct CDR3 sequences, 9% to 15% of them seen only once. This sample is part of a study of early T cells in non-severe SARS-CoV-2 infection. Study at large: Chains were unpaired, as sequencing was done on bulk RNA from unsorted whole blood. Points from the study as a whole: Sequences matched to VDJdb favored anti-spike CD8 responses, while private and CD4 specificities were missed.

V was cut by 0 bases and J by 4 bases, with 16 bases left in between. Germline V gene data show CDR1 as SGHTA and CDR2 as FQGTGA. This CDR3 is 17 amino acids long. The receptor was isolated from an adult who was a healthcare worker with PCR-confirmed SARS-CoV-2 infection or an uninfected control (not recorded which). The donor label of this sample is uncertain. The J gene is TRBJ2-1, the V gene TRBV7-3, with D perhaps being TRBD1 or TRBD2 (6 bases each). The material sequenced was whole blood, taken at baseline. As DNA, the CDR3 is TGTGCCAGCAGCTTAACGTCCGGGGGCAAGTATTACAATGAGCAGTTCTTC. Translation gives CASSLTSGGKYYNEQFF. Full variable domain (outside the CDR3, taken from reference TRBV7-3 and TRBJ2-1): GAGVSQTPSNKVTEKGKYVELRCDPISGHTALYWYRQSLGQGPEFLIYFQGTGAADDSGLPNDRFFAVRPEGSVSTLKIQRTERGDSAVYLCASSLTSGGKYYNEQFFGPGTRLTVL.